This TCR beta chain was documented in a study of T cell repertoires in cytomegalovirus infection. At the level of the study: CMV epitopes that were recently identified and HLA-C-restricted were used alongside well-studied HLA-B-restricted ones. Shared public TCR beta signatures pointed to both CMV infection and a matching HLA type. Study-wide results and limits: Using cumulative public TCR beta family frequency, the authors identified those who carried CMV together with the relevant HLA. Dominating the ex vivo response were TCR beta clonotypes that were CMV-specific and HLA-C-restricted.

With respect to this clonotype: The antigen remains unidentified.

Trimming cost V 1 base and J 0 bases, with 6 bases left between them. The CDR3 is 14 amino acids. Germline CDR1 and CDR2: DFQATT and SNEGSKA (reference sequence). One entry per CDR3 protein results from TCRdb running MiXCR on the reads. The sample consists of some 310,000 distinct CDR3 sequences, more than 20% of them appearing once. The rearrangement joins TRBV20-1 to TRBJ1-4; TRBD1 is a possible D gene (5 bases). Here the sequenced sample was cultured PBMCs, taken from culture after CMV antigen stimulation. This TCR was sampled from a human donor in good health (CMV status not recorded). Some clones in this sample may be carry-over from other donors' samples. CDR3 amino acids: CSARATATNEKLFF. In nucleotides, the CDR3 is TGCAGTGCTAGAGCGACAGCAACTAATGAAAAACTGTTTTTT.